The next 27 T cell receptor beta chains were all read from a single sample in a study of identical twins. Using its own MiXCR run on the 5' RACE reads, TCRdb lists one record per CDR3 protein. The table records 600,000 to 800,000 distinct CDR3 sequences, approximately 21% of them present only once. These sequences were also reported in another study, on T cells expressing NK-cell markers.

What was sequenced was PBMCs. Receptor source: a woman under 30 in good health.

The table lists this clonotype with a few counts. The CDR3, as DNA: TGCAGTGCTAACAGTGTCAGCAATAGCAATCAGCCCCAGCATTTT. Translating gives CSANSVSNSNQPQHF. The chain links TRBV20-1 to TRBJ1-5; D is ambiguous. Trimming shortened V by 4 bases and J by 0 bases, and 13 bases separated the two germline ends. Looked up from germline, CDR1 is DFQATT and CDR2 is SNEGSKA (reference sequence). The CDR3 spans 15 residues.

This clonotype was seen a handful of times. CDR3 in DNA: TGTGCCAGCAGTTTAGACACCAGGGGGCGAGGCCTCCACTTT. Translation: CASSLDTRGRGLHF. The chain is built from TRBV12-3 or TRBV12-4 and TRBJ1-6, with 8 positions matching TRBD1. The CDR3 covers 14 residues. Losses at the gene ends were 1 base for V and 15 bases for J; bases not matched to a gene: 8.

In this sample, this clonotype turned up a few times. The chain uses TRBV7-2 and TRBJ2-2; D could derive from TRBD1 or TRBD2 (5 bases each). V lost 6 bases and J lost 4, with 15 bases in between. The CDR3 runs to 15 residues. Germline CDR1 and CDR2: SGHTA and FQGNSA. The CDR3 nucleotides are TGTGCCAGCAGGCCGGGGCACATCCGCACCGGGGAGCTGTTTTTT. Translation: CASRPGHIRTGELFF.

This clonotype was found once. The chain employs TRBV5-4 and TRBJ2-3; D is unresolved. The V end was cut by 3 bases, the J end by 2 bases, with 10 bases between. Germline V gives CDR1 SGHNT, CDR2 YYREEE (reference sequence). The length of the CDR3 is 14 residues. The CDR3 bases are TGTGCCAGCAGCTCCGGCGCCTTCACAGATACGCAGTATTTT. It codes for CASSSGAFTDTQYF.

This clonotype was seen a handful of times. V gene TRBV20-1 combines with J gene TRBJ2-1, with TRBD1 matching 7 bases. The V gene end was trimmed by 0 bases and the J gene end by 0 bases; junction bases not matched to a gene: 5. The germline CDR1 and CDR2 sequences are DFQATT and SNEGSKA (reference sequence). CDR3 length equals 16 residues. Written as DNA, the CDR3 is TGCAGTGCTAGAGATTCGGGACAGAGCTCCTACAATGAGCAGTTCTTC. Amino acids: CSARDSGQSSYNEQFF.

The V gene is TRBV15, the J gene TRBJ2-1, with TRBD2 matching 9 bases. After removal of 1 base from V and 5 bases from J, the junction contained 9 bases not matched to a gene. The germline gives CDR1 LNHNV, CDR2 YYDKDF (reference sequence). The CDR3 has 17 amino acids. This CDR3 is CATSRVGRREGDNEQFF. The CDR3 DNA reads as TGTGCCACCAGCAGAGTCGGTAGGCGGGAGGGTGACAATGAGCAGTTCTTC.

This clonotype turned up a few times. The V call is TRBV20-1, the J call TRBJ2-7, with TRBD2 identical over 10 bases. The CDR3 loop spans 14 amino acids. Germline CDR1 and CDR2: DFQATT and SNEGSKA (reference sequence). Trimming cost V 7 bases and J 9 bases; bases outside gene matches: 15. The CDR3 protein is CSVSGGEPYEGQYF. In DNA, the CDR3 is TGCAGTGTGAGCGGGGGGGAGCCCTACGAGGGGCAGTACTTC.

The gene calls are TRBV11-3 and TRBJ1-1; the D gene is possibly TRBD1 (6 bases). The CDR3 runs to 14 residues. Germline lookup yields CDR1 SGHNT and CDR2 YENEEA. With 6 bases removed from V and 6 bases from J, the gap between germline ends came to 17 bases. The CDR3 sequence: CASSPRGGMAEAFF. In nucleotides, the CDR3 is TGTGCCAGCAGTCCTCGTGGGGGCATGGCTGAAGCTTTCTTT.

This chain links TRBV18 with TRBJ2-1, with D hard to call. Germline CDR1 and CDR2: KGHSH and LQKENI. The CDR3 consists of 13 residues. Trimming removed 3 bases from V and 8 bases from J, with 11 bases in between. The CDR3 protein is CASSPDTVDEQFF. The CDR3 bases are TGTGCCAGCTCACCCGACACGGTCGATGAGCAGTTCTTC.

This chain's CDR3 is CASSQTQLYEQYF. The DNA for the CDR3 is TGTGCCAGCAGCCAGACCCAACTCTACGAGCAGTACTTC. The rearrangement uses TRBV3-1 and TRBJ2-7, with D unresolved. CDR1 is LGHDT, CDR2 YNNKEL, per germline (reference sequence). The CDR3 is 13 amino acids. V lost 3 bases to trimming and J lost 3 bases, with 9 bases between them.

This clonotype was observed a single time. CDR3 loop: CASSLRLAGAIEQFF. The CDR3 region has the DNA TGCGCCAGCAGCTTGAGGCTAGCGGGAGCTATTGAGCAGTTCTTC. The chain has TRBV5-1 and TRBJ2-1, with 10 nucleotides matching TRBD2. Germline trimming cut 1 base from V and 9 bases from J; bases unmatched to any gene: 7. CDR3 length equals 15 residues. The germline V gene has CDR1 SGHRS and CDR2 YFSETQ.

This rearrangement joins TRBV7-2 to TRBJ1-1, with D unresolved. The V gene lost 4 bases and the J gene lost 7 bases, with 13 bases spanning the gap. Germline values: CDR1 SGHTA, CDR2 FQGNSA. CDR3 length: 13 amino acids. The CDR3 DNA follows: TGTGCCAGCAGCTCTAACGGACGGCGTGAAGCTTTCTTT. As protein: CASSSNGRREAFF.

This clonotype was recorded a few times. In DNA form, the CDR3 reads TGTGCCAGCCTAGAGGATCGAGAATGGACCGGGGAGCTGTTTTTT. It specifies CASLEDREWTGELFF. The chain joins TRBV7-9 to TRBJ2-2; no clear D gene. Germline loops: CDR1 SEHNR, CDR2 FQNEAQ (reference sequence). The CDR3 loop spans 15 amino acids. V shed 8 bases and J shed 5 bases, with 18 bases lying between them.

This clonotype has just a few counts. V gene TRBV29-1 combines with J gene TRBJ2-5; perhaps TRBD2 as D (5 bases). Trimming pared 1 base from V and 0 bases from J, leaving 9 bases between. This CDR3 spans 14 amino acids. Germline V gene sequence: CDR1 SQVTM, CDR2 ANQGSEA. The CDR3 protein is CSVEGYGNQETQYF. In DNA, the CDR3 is TGCAGCGTTGAAGGGTACGGGAACCAAGAGACCCAGTACTTC.

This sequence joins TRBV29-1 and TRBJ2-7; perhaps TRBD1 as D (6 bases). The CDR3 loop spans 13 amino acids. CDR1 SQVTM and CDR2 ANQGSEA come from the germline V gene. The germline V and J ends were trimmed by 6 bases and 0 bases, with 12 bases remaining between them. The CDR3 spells CSVEDSSSYEQYF. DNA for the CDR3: TGCAGCGTCGAGGACAGTTCCTCCTACGAGCAGTACTTC.

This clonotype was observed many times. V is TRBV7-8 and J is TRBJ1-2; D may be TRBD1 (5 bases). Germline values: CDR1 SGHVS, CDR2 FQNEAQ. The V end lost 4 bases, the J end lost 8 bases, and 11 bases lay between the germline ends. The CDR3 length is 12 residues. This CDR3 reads CASSSGGNGYTF. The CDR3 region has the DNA TGTGCCAGCAGCTCGGGGGGTAACGGCTACACCTTC. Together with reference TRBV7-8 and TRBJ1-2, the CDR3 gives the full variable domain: GAGVSQSPRYKVAKRGQDVALRCDPISGHVSLFWYQQALGQGPEFLTYFQNEAQLDKSGLPSDRFFAERPEGSVSTLKIQRTQQEDSAVYLCASSSGGNGYTFGSGTRLTVV.

The DNA for the CDR3 is TGCGCCAGCAGCCAAGATGGGACAGGGCAGGGGTTCTTC. It yields the protein CASSQDGTGQGFF. The genes are TRBV4-1 and TRBJ2-1; TRBD1 aligns across 9 bases. The V gene end was trimmed by 0 bases and the J gene end by 15 bases; junction bases not matched to a gene: 6. Germline CDR1 is MGHRA and CDR2 is YSYEKL. The CDR3 runs to 13 residues.

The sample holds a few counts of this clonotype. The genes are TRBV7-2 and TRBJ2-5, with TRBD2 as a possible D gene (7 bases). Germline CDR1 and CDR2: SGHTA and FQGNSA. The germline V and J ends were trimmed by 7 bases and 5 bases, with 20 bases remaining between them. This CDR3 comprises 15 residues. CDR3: CASTGGGRTRETQYF. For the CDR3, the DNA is TGTGCCAGCACTGGGGGCGGGAGAACACGGGAGACCCAGTACTTC.

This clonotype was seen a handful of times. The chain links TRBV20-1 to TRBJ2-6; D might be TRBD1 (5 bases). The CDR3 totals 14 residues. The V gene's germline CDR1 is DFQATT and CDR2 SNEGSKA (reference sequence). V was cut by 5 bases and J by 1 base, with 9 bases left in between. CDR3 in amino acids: CSAASGSGANVLTF. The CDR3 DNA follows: TGCAGTGCTGCATCAGGGTCTGGGGCCAACGTCCTGACTTTC.

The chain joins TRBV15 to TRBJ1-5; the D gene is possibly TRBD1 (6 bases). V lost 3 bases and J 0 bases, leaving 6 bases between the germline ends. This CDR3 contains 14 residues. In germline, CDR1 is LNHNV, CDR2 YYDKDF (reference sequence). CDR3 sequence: CATSRTGSNQPQHF. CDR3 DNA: TGTGCCACCAGCAGGACAGGTAGCAATCAGCCCCAGCATTTT.

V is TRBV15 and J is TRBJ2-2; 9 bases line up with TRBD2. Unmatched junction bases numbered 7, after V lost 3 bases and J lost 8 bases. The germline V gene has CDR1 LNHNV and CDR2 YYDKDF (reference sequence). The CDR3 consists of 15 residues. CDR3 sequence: CATSRTGLAAGELFF. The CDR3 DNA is TGTGCCACCAGCAGGACGGGACTAGCAGCGGGGGAGCTGTTTTTT.

The CDR3 nucleotides read TGTGCCAGCAGCCGGACGTCGGGAGTTCTGAATGAGCAGTTCTTC. Its protein product is CASSRTSGVLNEQFF. This sequence joins TRBV12-3 or TRBV12-4 and TRBJ2-1, with D possibly being TRBD2 (6 bases). The CDR3 spans 15 residues. Trimming removed 6 bases from V and 7 bases from J, with 19 bases in between.

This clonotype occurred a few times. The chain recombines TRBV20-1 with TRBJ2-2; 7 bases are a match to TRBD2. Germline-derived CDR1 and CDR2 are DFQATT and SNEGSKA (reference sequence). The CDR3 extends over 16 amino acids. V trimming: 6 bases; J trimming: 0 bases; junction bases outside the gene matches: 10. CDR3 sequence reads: CSAPPRLAANTGELFF. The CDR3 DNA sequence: TGCAGTGCCCCCCCACGTCTAGCGGCGAACACCGGGGAGCTGTTTTTT.

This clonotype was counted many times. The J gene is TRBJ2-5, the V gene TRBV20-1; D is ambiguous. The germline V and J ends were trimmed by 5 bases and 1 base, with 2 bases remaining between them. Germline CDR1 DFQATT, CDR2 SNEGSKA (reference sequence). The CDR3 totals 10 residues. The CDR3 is CSAAQETQYF. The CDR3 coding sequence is TGCAGTGCTGCCCAAGAGACCCAGTACTTC.

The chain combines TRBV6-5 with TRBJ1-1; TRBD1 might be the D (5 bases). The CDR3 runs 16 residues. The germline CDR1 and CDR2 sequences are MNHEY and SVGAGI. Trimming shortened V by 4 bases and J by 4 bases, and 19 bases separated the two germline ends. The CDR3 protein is CASSSLQWGEGTEAFF. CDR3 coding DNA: TGTGCCAGCAGTTCCCTGCAGTGGGGGGAGGGCACTGAAGCTTTCTTT.

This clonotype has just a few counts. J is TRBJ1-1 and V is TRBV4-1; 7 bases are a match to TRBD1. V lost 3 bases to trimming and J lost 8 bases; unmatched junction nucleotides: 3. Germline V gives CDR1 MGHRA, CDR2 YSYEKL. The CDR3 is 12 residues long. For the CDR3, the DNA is TGCGCCAGCAGCCACCCGGGACAGGAAGCTTTCTTT. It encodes CASSHPGQEAFF.

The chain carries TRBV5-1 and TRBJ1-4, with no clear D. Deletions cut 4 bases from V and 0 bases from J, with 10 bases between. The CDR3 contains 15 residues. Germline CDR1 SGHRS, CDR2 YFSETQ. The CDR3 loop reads CASSGDTSTNEKLFF. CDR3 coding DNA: TGCGCCAGCAGCGGCGACACGTCAACTAATGAAAAACTGTTTTTT.